These 5 T cell receptor beta chains originate from one sample sequenced in a study of cytomegalovirus exposure and HLA in healthy donors. The data were produced by immunoSEQ multiplex PCR, yet TCRdb's version contains in-frame clones alone and is incomplete. Among about 56,000 clones listed, roughly 93% were seen once. The specimen sequenced was PBMCs. The receptors were gathered from a woman younger than 30 in good health and CMV-seropositive.

This chain connects TRBV5-6 to TRBJ1-1; 8 bases are shared with TRBD1. There are 15 residues in the CDR3. Germline loops: CDR1 SGHDT, CDR2 YYEEEE. V shed 4 bases and J 1 base; nucleotides not matched to a gene: 6. CDR3 bases: TGTGCCAGCAGCCTGACAGGGGCGCCGAACACTGAAGCTTTCTTT. It codes for CASSLTGAPNTEAFF.

This chain joins TRBV7-6 and TRBJ1-1; D remains unclear. CDR1 is SGHVS, CDR2 FNYEAQ, per germline. CDR3 length: 13 amino acids. V was pared by 0 bases and J by 0 bases, with 2 bases between. For the CDR3, the DNA is TGTGCCAGCAGCTTAGCCATGAACACTGAAGCTTTCTTT. Translating gives CASSLAMNTEAFF.

V gene TRBV27 combines with J gene TRBJ2-7; D gene unclear. The germline V gene has CDR1 MNHEY and CDR2 SMNVEV (reference sequence). The CDR3 runs 13 residues. V was shortened by 2 bases and J by 3 bases, with 8 bases between the two germline ends. The CDR3 coding sequence is TGTGCCAGCAGTTTAACCAGGTTCTACGAGCAGTACTTC. Amino acids: CASSLTRFYEQYF.

The chain joins TRBV4-3 to TRBJ2-3, with 11 bases matching TRBD2. Germline V lookup: CDR1 LGHNA, CDR2 YSLEER. The J segment lost 5 bases and the V segment lost 4 bases, leaving 5 bases of the junction unmatched. The CDR3 consists of 15 residues. The CDR3 loop is CASSLTSGVGDTQYF. The CDR3 DNA is TGCGCCAGCAGCCTGACTAGCGGGGTAGGAGATACGCAGTATTTT.

The V gene is TRBV4-2, the J gene TRBJ2-7; D gene uncertain. V shed 3 bases and J shed 2 bases, with 14 bases lying between them. Germline-derived CDR1 and CDR2 are LGHNA and YNFKEQ. The length of the CDR3 is 15 residues. Here the CDR3 DNA reads TGTGCCAGCAGCCAGCAGGAACAGAACACCTACGAGCAGTACTTC. Residues: CASSQQEQNTYEQYF.